One and the same sample provided the 5 T cell receptor beta chains below, sequenced in a study of blood T cell repertoires in COVID-19. Libraries were prepared by immunoSEQ multiplex PCR; TCRdb keeps only in-frame clonotypes and omits some of them. Of 270,000 or so clones in the sample, more than 65% are singletons; the top ten hold around 3.6%. What was sequenced was PBMCs or T cells enriched from blood (not recorded which). The receptor set was obtained from a man aged 50 to 59 who had recovered from COVID-19.

The rearrangement links TRBV27 to TRBJ2-1; 8 bases map to TRBD2. Unmatched junction bases numbered 7, after V lost 5 bases and J lost 10 bases. Germline lookup yields CDR1 MNHEY and CDR2 SMNVEV (reference sequence). The CDR3 is 13 amino acids. DNA of the CDR3: TGTGCCAGCAGTGGGACTAGACGCGTGGAGCAGTTCTTC. Its protein product is CASSGTRRVEQFF.

The chain uses TRBV25-1 and TRBJ1-1, with a possible D match to TRBD1 (5 bases). The CDR3 is made up of 15 amino acids. Germline-derived CDR1 and CDR2 are MGHDK and SYGVNS. The germline V and J ends were trimmed by 5 bases and 0 bases, with 13 bases remaining between them. In DNA form, the CDR3 reads TGTGCCAGCAGTCGGGGGGGGATTATGAACACTGAAGCTTTCTTT. This encodes CASSRGGIMNTEAFF.

The V gene is TRBV30, the J gene TRBJ1-5; 7 positions match TRBD1. CDR1 is GTSNPN, CDR2 SVGIG, per germline (reference sequence). V dropped 2 bases and J dropped 4; count of bases not matched to a gene: 5. The CDR3 runs 14 residues. The CDR3 sequence: CAWSRGPTNQPQHF. The CDR3 region has the DNA TGTGCCTGGAGTAGGGGGCCTACAAATCAGCCCCAGCATTTT.

This rearrangement joins TRBV3-1 (or the pseudogene TRBV3-2) to TRBJ2-7, with a possible D match to TRBD2 (6 bases). The CDR3 is 14 amino acids. The V gene lost 4 bases and the J gene lost 4 bases, with 14 bases spanning the gap. Germline-derived CDR1 and CDR2 are LGHDT and YNNKEL (reference sequence). The CDR3 is CASSPGAGGYEQYF. CDR3 nucleotides: TGTGCCAGCAGCCCCGGCGCTGGAGGGTACGAGCAGTACTTC.

This chain joins TRBV9 and TRBJ2-1, with 13 bases that match TRBD2. Germline V gene lookup returns CDR1 SGDLS and CDR2 YYNGEE. There are 15 residues in the CDR3. The V and J ends lost 0 bases and 10 bases, in that order; junction bases with no gene match: 4. CDR3 nucleotides: TGTGCCAGCAGCGTAGGGACTAGCGGGGGTTGGGAGCAGTTCTTC. It codes for CASSVGTSGGWEQFF.